A selection of T cell receptor beta chains follows, all from one sample in a study of T cell repertoires in cytomegalovirus infection. TCRdb redid the calling of the reads with MiXCR, one entry per CDR3 protein. The table has 550,000 to 850,000 distinct CDR3 sequences, around a third seen once. Antigens of these TCRs are unknown. The starting material was cultured PBMCs, obtained from culture after CMV antigen stimulation. These receptor sequences come from a human donor in good health (CMV status not recorded). Some clones in this sample may be carry-over from other donors' samples. Each CDR3 is given with its conserved first and last residue. A D gene is named only where the DNA matches it firmly. Clone sizes are given selectively: once, few, many, or a class where the clone is expanded.

j_gene	abundance	v_gene	d_gene	CDR3nt	CDR3aa
TRBJ2-3	.	TRBV7-6	.	TGTGCCAGCAGCTTAGCGGCGGGGGCAATAGATACGCAGTATTTT	CASSLAAGAIDTQYF
TRBJ2-1	few	TRBV7-6	.	TGTGCCAGCAGCTCCCCATTAAAGGACCCCGAGCAGTTCTTC	CASSSPLKDPEQFF
TRBJ1-2	.	TRBV5-6	.	TGTGCCAGCAGCCCCGGGACGCCTGCCTATGGCTACACCTTC	CASSPGTPAYGYTF
TRBJ2-7	.	TRBV12-3/TRBV12-4	.	TGTGCCAGCAGTTTAGCCGACAGAGACTACGAGCAGTACTTC	CASSLADRDYEQYF
TRBJ2-7	.	TRBV20-1	.	TGCAGTGCTAGAGATCGTACAGGGAACCTCTACGAGCAGTACTTC	CSARDRTGNLYEQYF
TRBJ2-7	few	TRBV28	.	TGTGCCAGCACCGGCCCCCAGGTGACCTACGAGCAGTACTTC	CASTGPQVTYEQYF
TRBJ2-5	.	TRBV6-2/TRBV6-3	.	TGTGCCAGCAGCCGTCCGCCCGGGACGGTACAAGAGACCCAGTACTTC	CASSRPPGTVQETQYF
TRBJ1-1	.	TRBV7-9	.	TGTGCCAGCAGACCGGGACAAATGAACACTGAAGCTTTCTTT	CASRPGQMNTEAFF
TRBJ2-2	.	TRBV4-1	.	TGCGCCAGCACCTCACTGGCGAACACCGGGGAGCTGTTTTTT	CASTSLANTGELFF
TRBJ2-5	.	TRBV27	.	TGTGCCAGCAGCCGAGCGGGGACAGGAGAGACCCAGTACTTC	CASSRAGTGETQYF
TRBJ1-1	.	TRBV6-1	TRBD1	TGTGCCAGCTCCGGGACAGGGGTCGCTGAAGCTTTCTTT	CASSGTGVAEAFF
TRBJ2-7	few	TRBV27	TRBD2	TGTGCCAGCAGCAGACCAGGGAGGGTCTACGAGCAGTACTTC	CASSRPGRVYEQYF
TRBJ2-7	few	TRBV12-3/TRBV12-4	.	TGTGCCAGCAGACCTACAGGGTCCTACGAGCAGTACTTC	CASRPTGSYEQYF
TRBJ2-1	.	TRBV12-3/TRBV12-4	.	TGTGCCAGCAGTTCCTCGGGCGGCGACTACAATGAGCAGTTCTTC	CASSSSGGDYNEQFF
TRBJ1-1	.	TRBV29-1	.	TGCAGCGTTAAGGTAGCCAAGTCGAACACTGAAGCTTTCTTT	CSVKVAKSNTEAFF
TRBJ2-2	few	TRBV2	.	TGTGCCAGCAGTGGTGACTATGGGGAGCTGTTTTTT	CASSGDYGELFF
TRBJ2-7	.	TRBV20-1	.	TGCAGTGCTAGTCCGGGGTTCGGCGAGCAGTACTTC	CSASPGFGEQYF
TRBJ2-1	few	TRBV29-1	TRBD2	TGCAGCGTCGTAATCGGGACTACCTACAATGAGCAGTTCTTC	CSVVIGTTYNEQFF
TRBJ2-3	.	TRBV20-1	.	TGCAGTGCTAGAGTAGTAATTGGTACAGATACGCAGTATTTT	CSARVVIGTDTQYF
TRBJ1-5	few	TRBV2	.	TGTGCCAGCAGTGAAGTCGAAGTGAATCAGCCCCAGCATTTT	CASSEVEVNQPQHF
TRBJ1-6	.	TRBV6-5	.	TGTGCCAGCAGTTACTCATGGCCGGGGGGCGGCTATAATTCACCCCTCCACTTT	CASSYSWPGGGYNSPLHF
TRBJ1-2	.	TRBV6-6	.	TGTGCCAGCAGTTACAAACAGCCAGCTAACTATGGCTACACCTTC	CASSYKQPANYGYTF
TRBJ2-1	.	TRBV7-6	.	TGTGCCAGCAGCTTAGCCCCCGACCGCGCCTACGAGCAGTTCTTC	CASSLAPDRAYEQFF
TRBJ2-1	.	TRBV6-6	TRBD2	TGTGCCAACTCGGGACTAGCGGGGGGGGAGCAGTTCTTC	CANSGLAGGEQFF
TRBJ1-2	.	TRBV7-6	.	TGTGCCAGCAGCTTAGGTACAGGAGTCGATCCTTTCTTC	CASSLGTGVDPFF
TRBJ2-5	.	TRBV28	TRBD2	TGTGCCAGCGCCCTTCACGGGGGGGCCCAAACCGCCGAGACCCAGTACTTC	CASALHGGAQTAETQYF
TRBJ1-1	.	TRBV4-3	.	TGCGCCAGCAGCCAAGATTCGGGCGGTGAAGCTTTCTTT	CASSQDSGGEAFF
TRBJ2-3	.	TRBV5-1	TRBD2	TGCGCCAGCAGCGGGGCAACTAGCGGGACAACAGATACGCAGTATTTT	CASSGATSGTTDTQYF
TRBJ2-1	many	TRBV7-2	.	TGTGCCAGCAGCTCCAACAGCCACTCAAACAATGAGCAGTTCTTC	CASSSNSHSNNEQFF
TRBJ2-7	.	TRBV5-4	.	TGTGCCAGCAGCTTGGCCCTGACCCACGAGCAGTACTTC	CASSLALTHEQYF
TRBJ2-7	.	TRBV7-9	TRBD1	TGTGCCAGCAGTCGTGGACAGGGGGTAGATTACGAGCAGTACTTC	CASSRGQGVDYEQYF
TRBJ1-3	.	TRBV12-3/TRBV12-4	TRBD1	TGTGCCAGCAGACAAAGACAGGGATACTCTGGAAACACCATATATTTT	CASRQRQGYSGNTIYF
TRBJ2-5	.	TRBV20-1	.	TGCAGTGCTAGAGATTCTCTGACAGCCACACCAGGGACCCAGTACTTC	CSARDSLTATPGTQYF
TRBJ2-7	many	TRBV12-3/TRBV12-4	TRBD2	TGTGCCAGCAGTTGGGGACTAGTTGACTACGAGCAGTACTTC	CASSWGLVDYEQYF
TRBJ2-1	.	TRBV20-1	.	TGCAGTGCTAGTTCTAGCGACTATAGCTCCTACAATGAGCAGTTCTTC	CSASSSDYSSYNEQFF
TRBJ2-1	.	TRBV6-6	.	TGTGCCAGCAGGACTCGAGGGTACAATGAGCAGTTCTTC	CASRTRGYNEQFF
TRBJ2-1	few	TRBV3-1	.	TGTGCCAGCAGCCCCACAGGGTTGGACTACAATGAGCAGTTCTTC	CASSPTGLDYNEQFF
TRBJ2-7	.	TRBV6-6	.	TGTGCCAGCAGTGACCGAATTGGAATCTACGAGCAGTACTTC	CASSDRIGIYEQYF
TRBJ2-5	.	TRBV7-9	.	TGTGCCAGCAGTGCTCGTTTGGTTCAAGAGACCCAGTACTTC	CASSARLVQETQYF
TRBJ2-4	.	TRBV7-2	TRBD1	TGTGCCAGCAGCTACAGGGGCAGAGAAGCAAAAAACATTCAGTACTTC	CASSYRGREAKNIQYF
TRBJ2-6	.	TRBV6-6	.	TGTGCCAGCAGTTTACCAAACGGCGGAGGCTCTGGGGCCAACGTCCTGACTTTC	CASSLPNGGGSGANVLTF
TRBJ1-1	.	TRBV29-1	.	TGCAGCGTTTCGGGGAACATCCGAGCTTTCTTT	CSVSGNIRAFF
TRBJ2-1	.	TRBV6-5	TRBD2	TGTGCCAGCAGCCGACTAGCGGGAGGAGTAGCAGGTGAGCAGTTCTTC	CASSRLAGGVAGEQFF
TRBJ1-1	few	TRBV6-2/TRBV6-3	TRBD1	TGTGCCAGCGGCGCGACGGGACAGGAAGCTTTCTTT	CASGATGQEAFF
TRBJ2-5	.	TRBV12-3/TRBV12-4	.	TGTGCCAGCAGTTCAACAGTCCAAGAGACCCAGTACTTC	CASSSTVQETQYF
TRBJ2-3	few	TRBV28	TRBD1	TGTGCCAGCAGTTCTTTTATCAGGGGGCGTACAGATACGCAGTATTTT	CASSSFIRGRTDTQYF
TRBJ1-1	once	TRBV2	TRBD1	TGTGCCAGCAGTGGACAGGGTAGGGCTGAAGCTTTCTTT	CASSGQGRAEAFF
TRBJ1-5	.	TRBV3-1	.	TGTGCCAGCAGCCCGGGTGAGGCGTATAGCAATCAGCCCCAGCATTTT	CASSPGEAYSNQPQHF
TRBJ1-2	many	TRBV7-9	.	TGTGCCAGCAGCCGGACAGAACATGGCTACACCTTC	CASSRTEHGYTF
TRBJ2-5	.	TRBV20-1	.	TGCAGTGGGGTCTCGGGCAAAGAGACCCAGTACTTC	CSGVSGKETQYF
TRBJ2-5	many	TRBV7-2	.	TGTGCCAGCAGCCCACGGGGGGCGGTGGAGACCCAGTACTTC	CASSPRGAVETQYF
TRBJ2-2	many	TRBV7-2	.	TGTGCCAGCAGCTCGACGACCGGGGAGCTGTTTTTT	CASSSTTGELFF
TRBJ1-5	few	TRBV25-1	.	TGTGCCAGCAGCCAGGGATTTCAGCCCCAGCATTTT	CASSQGFQPQHF
TRBJ2-5	few	TRBV28	TRBD1	TGTGCCAGCAGTTCTCCGGGACAGGGGCGCGAGACCCAGTACTTC	CASSSPGQGRETQYF